The clone carrying this TCR beta chain was found many times. Its antigen is unidentified. TCR cDNA molecules each had a unique molecular identifier. TCRdb fed the 5' RACE reads into MiXCR, producing one record per CDR3 protein. The table shows some 15,000 distinct CDR3 sequences, with 7% to 9% occurring only once. This specimen belongs to a study of spatial heterogeneity in lung cancer. On the study more broadly: A consistent excess of beta-chain over alpha-chain sequences was detected.

Regarding the study as a whole: Ubiquitous, expanded tumor-derived TCRs were more frequently observed in blood at resection than at follow-up.

Time point indicated: sample taken at primary tumor resection. No cell sorting; template was whole RNA from tumor, lung tissue or PBMC. Samples were donated by 72 untreated early-stage non-small cell lung cancer patients. This CDR3 is 16 amino acids long. Germline lookup yields CDR1 KGHSH and CDR2 LQKENI. Trimming removed 3 bases from V and 1 base from J; junction bases left unmatched: 2. The chain is built from TRBV18 and TRBJ2-2, with 10 bases identical to TRBD2. This sequence originates from a female donor with early-stage non-small cell lung cancer. The sample consisted of PBMCs, taken at surgery. The CDR3 loop is CASSPWTSGNTGELFF. CDR3 coding DNA: TGTGCCAGCTCACCCTGGACTAGCGGGAACACCGGGGAGCTGTTTTTT.